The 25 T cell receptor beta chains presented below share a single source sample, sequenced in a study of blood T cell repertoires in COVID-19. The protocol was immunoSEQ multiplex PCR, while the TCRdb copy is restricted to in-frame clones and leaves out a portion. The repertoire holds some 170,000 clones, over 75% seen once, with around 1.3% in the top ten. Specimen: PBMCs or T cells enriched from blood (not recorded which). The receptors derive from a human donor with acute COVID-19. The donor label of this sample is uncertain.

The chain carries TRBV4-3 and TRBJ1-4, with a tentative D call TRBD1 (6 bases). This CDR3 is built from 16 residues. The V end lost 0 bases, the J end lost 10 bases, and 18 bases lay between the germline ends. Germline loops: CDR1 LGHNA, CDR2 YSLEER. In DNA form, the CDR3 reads TGCGCCAGCAGCCAAGAACATCACAGGGTCGAAGGAAAACTGTTTTTT. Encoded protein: CASSQEHHRVEGKLFF.

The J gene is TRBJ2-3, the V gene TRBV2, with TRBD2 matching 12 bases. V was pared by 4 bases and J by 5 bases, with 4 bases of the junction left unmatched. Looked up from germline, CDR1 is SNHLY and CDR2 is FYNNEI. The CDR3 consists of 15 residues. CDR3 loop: CASSGRLAGVDTQYF. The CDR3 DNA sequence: TGTGCCAGCAGTGGAAGACTAGCGGGGGTAGATACGCAGTATTTT.

The DNA for the CDR3 is TGTGCCAGCAGCCCCCCGGCACAGCCGGATACGCAGTATTTT. As protein: CASSPPAQPDTQYF. The gene calls are TRBV9 and TRBJ2-3; D uncertain. V lost 4 bases to trimming and J lost 6 bases, with 15 bases between them. This CDR3 region has 14 residues. Germline V gene lookup returns CDR1 SGDLS and CDR2 YYNGEE.

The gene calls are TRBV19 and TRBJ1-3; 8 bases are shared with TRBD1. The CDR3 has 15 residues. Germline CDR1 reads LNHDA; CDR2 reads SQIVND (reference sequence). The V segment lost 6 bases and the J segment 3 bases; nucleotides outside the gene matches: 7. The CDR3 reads CASSGQGRVGNTIYF. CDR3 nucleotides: TGTGCCAGTAGCGGACAGGGCAGAGTTGGAAACACCATATATTTT.

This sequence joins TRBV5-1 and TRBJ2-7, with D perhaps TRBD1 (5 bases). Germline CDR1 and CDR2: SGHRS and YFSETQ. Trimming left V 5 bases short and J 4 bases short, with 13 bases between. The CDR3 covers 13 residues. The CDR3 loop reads CASSGADQYEQYF. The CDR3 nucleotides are TGCGCCAGCAGTGGGGCTGACCAGTACGAGCAGTACTTC.

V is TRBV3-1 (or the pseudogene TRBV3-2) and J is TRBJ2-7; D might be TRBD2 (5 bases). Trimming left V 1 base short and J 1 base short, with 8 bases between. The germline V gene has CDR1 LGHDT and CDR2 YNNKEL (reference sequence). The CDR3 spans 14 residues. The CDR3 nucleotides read TGTGCCAGCAGCCAAGGAAGAGGGTCCTACGAGCAGTACTTC. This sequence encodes CASSQGRGSYEQYF.

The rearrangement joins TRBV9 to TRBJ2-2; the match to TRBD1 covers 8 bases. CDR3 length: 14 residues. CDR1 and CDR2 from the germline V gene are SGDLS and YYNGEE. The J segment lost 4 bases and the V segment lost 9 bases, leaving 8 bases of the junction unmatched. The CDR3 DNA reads TGTGCCACGGGTCAGGGGGCTGGCACCGGGGAGCTGTTTTTT. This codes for CATGQGAGTGELFF.

CDR3 sequence (DNA): TGTGCCAGCGGACGGGGGGACAGGGATACCGGGGAGCTGTTTTTT. Protein: CASGRGDRDTGELFF. The gene calls are TRBV28 and TRBJ2-2, with TRBD1 identical over 9 bases. V shed 8 bases, J shed 5 bases, and the junction held 9 bases outside the gene matches. Germline CDR1 is MDHEN and CDR2 is SYDVKM. This CDR3 has 15 amino acids.

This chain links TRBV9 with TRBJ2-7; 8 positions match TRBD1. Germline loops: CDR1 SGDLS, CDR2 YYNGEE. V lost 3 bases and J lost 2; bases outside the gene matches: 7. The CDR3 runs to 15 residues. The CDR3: CASSADTGGTYEQYF. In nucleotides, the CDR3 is TGTGCCAGCAGCGCAGATACAGGGGGGACCTACGAGCAGTACTTC.

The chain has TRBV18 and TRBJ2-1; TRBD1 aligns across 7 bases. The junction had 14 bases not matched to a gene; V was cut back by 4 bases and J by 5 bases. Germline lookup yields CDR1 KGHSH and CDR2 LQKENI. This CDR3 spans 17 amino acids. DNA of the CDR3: TGTGCCAGCTCACAGACTTACAGGGGTCCTTCCGACAATGAGCAGTTCTTC. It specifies CASSQTYRGPSDNEQFF.

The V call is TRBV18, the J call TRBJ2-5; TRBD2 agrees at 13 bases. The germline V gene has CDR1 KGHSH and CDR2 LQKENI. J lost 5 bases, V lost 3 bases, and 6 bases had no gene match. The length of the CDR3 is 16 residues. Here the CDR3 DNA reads TGTGCCAGCTCACCTTTGACTAGCGGGGGGAGTGAGACCCAGTACTTC. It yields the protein CASSPLTSGGSETQYF.

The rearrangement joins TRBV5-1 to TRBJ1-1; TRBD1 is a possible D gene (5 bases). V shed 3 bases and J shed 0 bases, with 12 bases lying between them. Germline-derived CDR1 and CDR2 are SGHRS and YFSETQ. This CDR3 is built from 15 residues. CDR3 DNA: TGCGCCAGCAGCTACCAGACAGATTTGAACACTGAAGCTTTCTTT. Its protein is CASSYQTDLNTEAFF.

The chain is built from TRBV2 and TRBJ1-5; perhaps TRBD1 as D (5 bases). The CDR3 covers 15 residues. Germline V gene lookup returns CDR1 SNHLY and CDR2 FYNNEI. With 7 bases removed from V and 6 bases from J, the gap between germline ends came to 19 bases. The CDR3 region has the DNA TGTGCCAGCACCCTCTTCGGGGGGGGGTCTCAGCCCCAGCATTTT. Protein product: CASTLFGGGSQPQHF.

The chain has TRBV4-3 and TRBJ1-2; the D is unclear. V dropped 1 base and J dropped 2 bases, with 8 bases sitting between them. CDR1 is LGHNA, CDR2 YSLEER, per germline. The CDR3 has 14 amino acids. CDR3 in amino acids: CASSQVNGNYGYTF. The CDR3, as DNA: TGCGCCAGCAGCCAAGTCAACGGGAACTATGGCTACACCTTC.

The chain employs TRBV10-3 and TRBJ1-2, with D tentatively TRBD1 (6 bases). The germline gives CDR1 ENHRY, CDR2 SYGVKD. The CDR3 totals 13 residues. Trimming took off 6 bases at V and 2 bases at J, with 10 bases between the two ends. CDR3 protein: CAISLDSNYGYTF. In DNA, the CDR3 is TGTGCCATCAGCTTGGACAGCAACTATGGCTACACCTTC.

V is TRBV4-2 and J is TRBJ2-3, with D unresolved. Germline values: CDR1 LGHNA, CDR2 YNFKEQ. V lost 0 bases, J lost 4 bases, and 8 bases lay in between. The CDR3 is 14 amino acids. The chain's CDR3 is CASSQDVSPDTQYF. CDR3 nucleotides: TGTGCCAGCAGCCAAGATGTGAGCCCAGATACGCAGTATTTT.

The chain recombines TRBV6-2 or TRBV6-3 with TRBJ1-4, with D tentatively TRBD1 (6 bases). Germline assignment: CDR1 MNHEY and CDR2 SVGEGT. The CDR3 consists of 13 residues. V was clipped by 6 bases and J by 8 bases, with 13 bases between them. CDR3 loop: CASSYRTGEKLFF. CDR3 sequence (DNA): TGTGCCAGCAGCTATAGAACAGGGGAAAAACTGTTTTTT.

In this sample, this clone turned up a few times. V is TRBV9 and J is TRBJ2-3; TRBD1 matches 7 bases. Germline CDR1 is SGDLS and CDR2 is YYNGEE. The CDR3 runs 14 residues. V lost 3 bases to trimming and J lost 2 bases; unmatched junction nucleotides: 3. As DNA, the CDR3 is TGTGCCAGCAGCGAAGGGGGCTACACAGATACGCAGTATTTT. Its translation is CASSEGGYTDTQYF.

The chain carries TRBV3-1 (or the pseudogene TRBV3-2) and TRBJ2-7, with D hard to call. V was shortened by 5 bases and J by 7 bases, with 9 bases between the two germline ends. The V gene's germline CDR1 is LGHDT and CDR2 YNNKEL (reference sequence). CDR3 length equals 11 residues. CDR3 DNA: TGTGCCAGCAGCTCGAGATTTGAGCAGTACTTC. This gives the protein CASSSRFEQYF.

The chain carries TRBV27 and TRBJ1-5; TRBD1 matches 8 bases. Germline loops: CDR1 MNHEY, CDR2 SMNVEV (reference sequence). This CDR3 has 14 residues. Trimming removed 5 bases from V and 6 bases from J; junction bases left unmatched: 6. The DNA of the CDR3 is TGTGCCAGCAGTATCGGACAGGGCAGTCAGCCCCAGCATTTT. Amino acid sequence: CASSIGQGSQPQHF.

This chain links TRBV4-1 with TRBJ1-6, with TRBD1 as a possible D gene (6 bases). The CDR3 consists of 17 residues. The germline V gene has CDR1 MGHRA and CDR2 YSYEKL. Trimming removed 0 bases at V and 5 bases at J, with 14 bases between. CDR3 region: CASSQDLQGVNNSPLHF. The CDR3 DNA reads TGCGCCAGCAGCCAAGATTTACAGGGCGTGAATAATTCACCCCTCCACTTT.

The CDR3 coding sequence is TGTGCCACCAGTGACAGGGACGAGCAGTACTTC. This encodes CATSDRDEQYF. This chain uses TRBV24-1 with TRBJ2-7; D is possibly TRBD1 (5 bases). Germline CDR1 and CDR2: KGHDR and SFDVKD. The ends were cut back, 4 bases at V and 5 bases at J, with 5 bases in the middle. The CDR3 covers 11 residues.

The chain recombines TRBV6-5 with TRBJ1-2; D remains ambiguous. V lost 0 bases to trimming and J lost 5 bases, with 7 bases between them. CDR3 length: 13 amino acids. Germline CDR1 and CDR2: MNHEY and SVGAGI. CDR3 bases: TGTGCCAGCAGTTACTCACCAGCGTATGGCTACACCTTC. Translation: CASSYSPAYGYTF.

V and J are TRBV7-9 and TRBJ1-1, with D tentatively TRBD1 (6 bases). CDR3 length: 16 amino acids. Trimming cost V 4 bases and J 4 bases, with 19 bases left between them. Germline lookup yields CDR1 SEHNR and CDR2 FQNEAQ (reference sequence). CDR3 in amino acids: CASSWRRGGHFTEAFF. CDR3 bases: TGTGCCAGCAGCTGGAGGAGGGGGGGACACTTCACTGAAGCTTTCTTT.

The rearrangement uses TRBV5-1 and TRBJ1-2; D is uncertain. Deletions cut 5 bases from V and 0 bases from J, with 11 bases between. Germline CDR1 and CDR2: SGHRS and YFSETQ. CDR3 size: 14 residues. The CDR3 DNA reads TGCGCCAGCAGGGGTGGAGGAGCTAACTATGGCTACACCTTC. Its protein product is CASRGGGANYGYTF.